A selection of T cell receptor beta chains follows, all from one sample in a study of cytomegalovirus exposure and HLA in healthy donors. Clones were sequenced by immunoSEQ multiplex PCR, and TCRdb holds only the in-frame ones, with some missing. The sample holds tens of thousands of clones, 90% to 95% seen once. The sample consisted of PBMCs. The receptors here all came from a woman in her 30s in good health and CMV-seronegative. Each CDR3 is given with its conserved first and last residue. The D gene is left open where the match is weak. Some rows mark clone size as missing; the rest say once, few, many or name a class of expanded clone.

TRBJ1-2 | TRBD1 | TRBV2 | NA | CASSGDSYGYTF | TGTGCCAGCAGTGGGGACAGCTATGGCTACACCTTC
TRBJ2-1 | TRBD1 | TRBV14 | once | CASSQSGQGGNEQFF | TGTGCCAGCAGCCAATCCGGACAGGGGGGCAATGAGCAGTTCTTC
TRBJ1-1 | NA | TRBV15 | once | CATSRRGGTEAFF | TGTGCCACCAGCAGACGGGGGGGGACTGAAGCTTTCTTT
TRBJ2-2 | TRBD2 | TRBV7-3 | NA | CASSLIPAGVTGELFF | TGTGCCAGCAGCTTAATTCCAGCGGGAGTGACCGGGGAGCTGTTTTTT
TRBJ2-2 | TRBD2 | TRBV9 | NA | CASSASGSHTGELFF | TGTGCCAGCAGCGCTAGCGGGAGCCACACCGGGGAGCTGTTTTTT
TRBJ1-4 | TRBD1 | TRBV5-4 | NA | CASSLTGDEEKLFF | TGTGCCAGCAGCTTGACAGGGGATGAGGAAAAACTGTTTTTT
TRBJ2-5 | NA | TRBV2 | NA | CASRTGFIKQETQYF | TGTGCCAGCAGAACAGGGTTCATAAAGCAAGAGACCCAGTACTTC
TRBJ2-1 | TRBD2 | TRBV10-3 | NA | CAISEPEKRTNRDYRNEQFF | TGTGCCATCAGTGAGCCAGAGAAACGGACCAACCGGGACTATAGAAATGAGCAGTTCTTC
TRBJ1-1 | NA | TRBV28 | NA | CASSSIVNTEAFF | TGTGCCAGCAGTTCCATAGTGAACACTGAAGCTTTCTTT
TRBJ2-7 | TRBD1 | TRBV9 | NA | CASSVVGTGGGEQYF | TGTGCCAGCAGCGTAGTCGGGACAGGGGGAGGCGAGCAGTACTTC
TRBJ1-6 | TRBD1 | TRBV6-5 | NA | CASKVSGQGLSPLHF | TGTGCCAGCAAAGTCTCGGGACAGGGGTTGTCACCCCTCCACTTT
TRBJ2-7 | TRBD1 | TRBV6-1 | NA | CASSEQGDRVGEQYF | TGTGCCAGCAGTGAGCAGGGGGACAGGGTAGGCGAGCAGTACTTC
TRBJ1-2 | TRBD1 | TRBV6-6 | NA | CASSYIGTAPYGYTF | TGTGCCAGCAGTTATATAGGGACAGCACCGTATGGCTACACCTTC
TRBJ1-1 | NA | TRBV6-6 | NA | CASISKGGSTEAFF | TGTGCCAGTATCTCCAAGGGAGGGAGCACTGAAGCTTTCTTT
TRBJ1-5 | NA | TRBV18 | NA | CASSPGSQPQHF | TGTGCCAGCTCACCAGGGAGTCAGCCCCAGCATTTT
TRBJ2-5 | NA | TRBV7-9 | NA | CASSLALGEGGTQYF | TGTGCCAGCAGCTTAGCTCTCGGAGAGGGAGGGACCCAGTACTTC
TRBJ1-2 | NA | TRBV7-9 | few | CASSLALGAQTGYTF | TGTGCCAGCAGCTTGGCGCTAGGGGCGCAGACTGGCTACACCTTC
TRBJ1-3 | NA | TRBV6-5 | NA | CAIKASGGNTIYF | TGTGCCATCAAAGCCTCAGGGGGAAACACCATATATTTT
TRBJ2-3 | TRBD2 | TRBV30 | NA | CAWNLAGGVADTQYF | TGTGCCTGGAACCTAGCGGGAGGGGTGGCAGATACGCAGTATTTT
TRBJ1-2 | NA | TRBV20-1 | NA | CSASLAENLTF | TGCAGTGCTAGCTTGGCGGAGAACCTAACCTTC
TRBJ2-5 | NA | TRBV30 | once | CAWSSRETQYF | TGTGCCTGGAGTAGTAGAGAGACCCAGTACTTC
TRBJ2-2 | NA | TRBV27 | NA | CASRGRFTGELFF | TGTGCCAGCAGGGGGCGGTTCACCGGGGAGCTGTTTTTT
TRBJ2-7 | NA | TRBV27 | NA | CASSLSPGAGLYYEQYF | TGTGCCAGCAGTTTATCGCCAGGGGCAGGGCTTTACTACGAGCAGTACTTC
TRBJ1-1 | NA | TRBV6-4 | NA | CASSDSSVGGGEAFF | TGTGCCAGCAGTGACTCGAGTGTCGGGGGAGGTGAAGCTTTCTTT
TRBJ1-1 | NA | TRBV7-9 | NA | CASSLEYSYTEAFF | TGTGCCAGCAGCTTAGAATACAGCTACACTGAAGCTTTCTTT
TRBJ1-6 | TRBD1 | TRBV28 | NA | CASTLLGGSPLHF | TGTGCCAGCACCCTACTAGGGGGCTCACCCCTCCACTTT
TRBJ2-3 | TRBD2 | TRBV10-2 | NA | CASSESSWLTSGGGSTDTQYF | TGCGCCAGCAGTGAATCAAGTTGGCTCACTAGCGGGGGGGGTAGCACAGATACGCAGTATTTT
TRBJ1-4 | NA | TRBV6-6 | NA | CASSLGGTNEKLFF | TGTGCCAGCAGTCTCGGCGGTACTAATGAAAAACTGTTTTTT
TRBJ1-5 | NA | TRBV7-2 | NA | CASSMTAPGGIQPQHF | TGTGCCAGCAGCATGACAGCGCCAGGCGGCATTCAGCCCCAGCATTTT
TRBJ2-3 | NA | TRBV4-1 | NA | CASSQEGGGLLNTQYF | TGCGCCAGCAGCCAAGAAGGCGGGGGCCTACTGAATACGCAGTATTTT
TRBJ2-5 | NA | TRBV5-1 | NA | CASSLEGGRKTQYF | TGCGCCAGCAGCTTGGAAGGGGGTCGGAAGACCCAGTACTTC
TRBJ2-7 | TRBD1 | TRBV5-4 | NA | CASSAPLRDRGEQYF | TGTGCCAGCAGCGCCCCATTACGGGACAGGGGCGAGCAGTACTTC
TRBJ2-3 | NA | TRBV7-2 | NA | CASSSGHPTDTQYF | TGTGCCAGCAGCTCCGGACACCCCACAGATACGCAGTATTTT
TRBJ2-7 | TRBD2 | TRBV9 | few | CASSVATLGTSEEGRQYF | TGTGCCAGCAGCGTAGCTACTTTGGGGACTAGCGAAGAGGGCCGGCAGTACTTC
TRBJ1-1 | NA | TRBV25-1 | once | CASPSGSTEAFF | TGTGCCAGCCCCTCGGGTAGCACTGAAGCTTTCTTT
TRBJ1-2 | TRBD1 | TRBV29-1 | once | CSAAGGLGQGDYGYTF | TGCAGCGCCGCTGGGGGACTAGGACAGGGGGATTATGGCTACACCTTC
TRBJ2-1 | NA | TRBV4-2 | NA | CASSQDFILDEQFF | TGTGCCAGCAGCCAAGATTTCATACTCGATGAGCAGTTCTTC
TRBJ1-2 | TRBD1 | TRBV10-3 | NA | CAISPPEDRVGGYTF | TGTGCCATCAGCCCTCCAGAGGACAGGGTAGGTGGCTACACCTTC
TRBJ2-2 | NA | TRBV5-4 | NA | CASSLDEGVSTGELFF | TGTGCCAGCAGCTTGGATGAGGGAGTTAGTACCGGGGAGCTGTTTTTT
TRBJ2-1 | TRBD2 | TRBV5-6 | NA | CASSPIAGSYNEQFF | TGTGCCAGCAGCCCAATAGCGGGCTCCTACAATGAGCAGTTCTTC
TRBJ2-7 | TRBD1 | TRBV5-1 | NA | CASSFDGQGAGEQYF | TGCGCCAGCAGCTTCGACGGACAGGGGGCAGGCGAGCAGTACTTC
TRBJ2-7 | TRBD2 | TRBV28 | NA | CASRGRVHEQYF | TGTGCCAGCAGGGGGAGGGTCCACGAGCAGTACTTC
TRBJ2-7 | TRBD2 | TRBV4-3 | NA | CASSQDARGRRSRLAEQYF | TGCGCCAGCAGCCAAGATGCGCGGGGGAGACGCTCGCGCCTCGCCGAGCAGTACTTC
TRBJ1-5 | TRBD1 | TRBV27 | NA | CASSPRQGNQPQHF | TGTGCCAGCAGTCCCCGACAGGGAAATCAGCCCCAGCATTTT
TRBJ2-1 | TRBD2 | TRBV18 | NA | CASSPGLAGRYNEQFF | TGTGCCAGCTCACCCGGACTAGCCGGAAGGTACAATGAGCAGTTCTTC
TRBJ2-7 | TRBD2 | TRBV29-1 | NA | CSVRPSGSSYEQYF | TGCAGCGTCCGACCTAGCGGGAGTTCCTACGAGCAGTACTTC
TRBJ1-2 | TRBD1 | TRBV4-1 | NA | CASSQDPLGQGIRGYTF | TGCGCCAGCAGCCAAGATCCCTTAGGACAGGGAATCCGCGGCTACACCTTC
TRBJ1-2 | NA | TRBV7-3 | NA | CASSPSGTTFGYTF | TGTGCCAGCAGCCCCTCCGGAACGACATTTGGCTACACCTTC
TRBJ1-4 | NA | TRBV4-3 | NA | CASSQEIGGVGEKLFF | TGCGCCAGCAGCCAAGAGATTGGGGGGGTAGGAGAAAAACTGTTTTTT
TRBJ1-2 | NA | TRBV7-2 | NA | CASSPESLGAYGYTF | TGTGCCAGCAGCCCCGAATCCCTTGGGGCCTATGGCTACACCTTC
TRBJ1-1 | TRBD1 | TRBV27 | NA | CASSIIPQGVYTEAFF | TGTGCCAGCAGTATAATTCCCCAGGGGGTTTACACTGAAGCTTTCTTT
TRBJ2-7 | TRBD2 | TRBV5-1 | NA | CASSLREGEKQYF | TGCGCCAGCAGCTTGCGGGAGGGGGAGAAGCAGTACTTC
TRBJ2-1 | NA | TRBV2 | NA | CASSSGDYNEQFF | TGTGCCAGCAGCTCAGGGGACTACAATGAGCAGTTCTTC